This T cell receptor beta chain was captured by sequencing in a study of post-analysis software for immune sequencing data (dated by TCRdb to the mid-2010s). Describing the broader study: Disease courses on record covered relapsing-remitting, secondary progressive and progressive-relapsing multiple sclerosis, though some patients had no subtype annotation. The patient repertoires were set against eleven to twelve previously published healthy control repertoires from donors whose ages ranged from roughly 6 to 25 years. A subset of samples was prepared in parallel using single-end sample barcoding, then pooled and co-amplified after Illumina adapter ligation. Beyond this particular receptor, the publication reports: Significantly higher frequencies in patients than in controls were found for roughly 5 TRBV segments, including TRBV5-6, TRBV5-1 and TRBV20-1. The multiple sclerosis patient group was slightly younger than the control group. Direct clustering with F measure showed strong co-clustering of samples prepared in the same batch, prompting a batch-effect correction. Multiple sclerosis patients had significantly lower normalized Chao1 diversity than controls, a result that suggests substantial peripheral T-cell clonal expansion.

CDR1 and CDR2 were assigned from the germline V gene (reference sequence) as DFQATT and SNEGSKA. The CDR3 holds 13 amino acids from the cysteine to the phenylalanine. This entry keeps only the CDR3 DNA: 39 bases, framed from base 1. With respect to this clonotype: The antigen it recognizes is unknown. The junction shows a germline mismatch at one end, possibly a read error.

The library relied on PCR. Sequencing took place on an Illumina HiSeq 2500. To reduce PCR and sequencing biases, unique molecular identifiers were incorporated into the TCR beta cDNA libraries. Every 1 to 10 million input T cells yielded approximately 500,000 cDNA molecules, meaning each molecule approximated one T cell. The patient libraries were prepared and sequenced using the same protocol as the earlier healthy control dataset. Within a given batch, samples were prepared together, multiplexed and sequenced on the same HiSeq lane. Per the authors' processing: Raw barcoded reads were processed with MIGEC, and single-read molecular identifier groups were discarded before consensus assembly and CDR3 extraction. Clonotype tables were post-analysed with VDJtools, normalizing diversity by down-sampling all datasets to the smallest sample size. In repertoire overlap clustering, CDR3 amino acid sequences, but not nucleotide sequences, were matched to correct batch-related cross-sample contamination. TCRdb ran its own pipeline on the public reads, namely fastp trimming at Q25 and MiXCR clone calling, and kept in-frame beta chains. One record per CDR3 amino acid sequence lists the most common genes and DNA. None of the V and J calls come from the authors' own analysis; TCRdb made them. This sample has about 200,000 distinct CDR3 sequences in its table, and 25% to 30% of those were observed once. In total, the top ten clones hold more than 3% of the sample.

To demonstrate the VDJtools post-analysis software, the study profiled TCR beta repertoires from the peripheral blood of 13 young patients with multiple sclerosis. The patients with multiple sclerosis were children and adolescents between roughly 6 and 15 years of age. The material sequenced was blood. The sequence joins TRBV20-1 to TRBJ2-7; a tentative D call is TRBD2 (6 bases match). The clonotype was recovered from a girl aged 2 to 17 with multiple sclerosis. The DNA sequence is TGCAGTGCTAGCACTAGCCAATCCTGCGAGCAGTACTTC. Translated, it reads CSASTSQSCEQYF.